Listed below are T cell receptor beta chains from one sample, sequenced in a study of shared clonotypes between healthy human individuals. This table comes from immunoSEQ multiplex PCR, and its TCRdb copy is limited to in-frame clones, with some not included. Among roughly 2.5 million clones, approximately 90% were seen once, and the ten largest hold 0.13% to 0.15%. The specimen sequenced was naive CD4+ T cells sorted from blood. Receptor source: a young man in good health. Each CDR3 is given with its conserved first and last residue. Each record gives: CDR3 DNA, CDR3 protein, clone size, CDR3 length, V gene, J gene, D gene. D genes are given only for firm matches. Clone size is given for some rows only: seen once, a few or many times, or a class if the clone is expanded.

TGTGCCAGCACCGAGGGGGCTTATACCTACGAGCAGTACTTC,CASTEGAYTYEQYF,NA,14,TRBV6-5,TRBJ2-7,TRBD1
TGTGCCAGCAGCGCAGGACAGTCCCGCTCTGGAAACACCATATATTTT,CASSAGQSRSGNTIYF,NA,16,TRBV9,TRBJ1-3,NA
TGTGCCATCAAATTTAGCGGGGGGGCGCCAGATACGCAGTATTTT,CAIKFSGGAPDTQYF,NA,15,TRBV10-3,TRBJ2-3,TRBD2
TGTGCCAGCAGTGAAAGGACAGAGCAGTACTTC,CASSERTEQYF,NA,11,TRBV2,TRBJ2-7,NA
TGTGCCAGCAGCTTAGGAGAAAGGTACGAGCAGTACTTC,CASSLGERYEQYF,NA,13,TRBV11-2,TRBJ2-7,NA
TGCGCCAGCAGCAGGAGCGGGAAGGAAGATACGCAGTATTTT,CASSRSGKEDTQYF,NA,14,TRBV5-1,TRBJ2-3,TRBD2
TGCGCCAGCAGTGGGATCCACGGGAACTACGAGCAGTACTTC,CASSGIHGNYEQYF,few,14,TRBV10-1,TRBJ2-7,NA
TGTGCCAGCAGTTTAACAGGGGGCGCACAGTTCTTC,CASSLTGGAQFF,NA,12,TRBV27,TRBJ2-1,TRBD1
TGTGCCATCAGTGACCCCGGGGGGAACACTGAAGCTTTCTTT,CAISDPGGNTEAFF,NA,14,TRBV10-3,TRBJ1-1,NA
TGCGCCAGCAGCTTGATGGCAGGGTTGGCAGATACGCAGTATTTT,CASSLMAGLADTQYF,NA,15,TRBV5-1,TRBJ2-3,NA
TGCGCCAGCAGCTTAGTAACAGGGTTCTCCGGGGAGCTGTTTTTT,CASSLVTGFSGELFF,NA,15,TRBV5-1,TRBJ2-2,NA
TGCGCCAGCAGTGGGTCTCCGGGACTAGGAGCGGATACGCAGTATTTT,CASSGSPGLGADTQYF,NA,16,TRBV10-2,TRBJ2-3,TRBD2
TGTGCCAGCAGCTTAGACGGGTCCGAGCAGTACTTC,CASSLDGSEQYF,NA,12,TRBV11-3,TRBJ2-7,NA
TGCGCCAGCAGCTTGAGGACTAGCCAAGAGACCCAGTACTTC,CASSLRTSQETQYF,NA,14,TRBV5-1,TRBJ2-5,TRBD2
TGTGCCAGCACCAAGGGGAGGGGTAGCACAGATACGCAGTATTTT,CASTKGRGSTDTQYF,once,15,TRBV6-1,TRBJ2-3,TRBD2
TGTGCCAGCAGCTACCAGGGGGCTAGTAGCTACGAGCAGTACTTC,CASSYQGASSYEQYF,NA,15,TRBV7-6,TRBJ2-7,TRBD1
TGTGCCAGCAGAAACGGGGGCCAAGAGACCCAGTACTTC,CASRNGGQETQYF,NA,13,TRBV19,TRBJ2-5,NA
TGTGCCAGCAGTATGGGGGGCCGAGACGCCGGGGAGCTGTTTTTT,CASSMGGRDAGELFF,NA,15,TRBV7-2,TRBJ2-2,NA
TGTGCCAGCGCTCGGGGTGGGAACTATGGCTACACCTTC,CASARGGNYGYTF,once,13,TRBV6-5,TRBJ1-2,NA
TGCAGTGGAGCCGCAGATACGCAGTATTTT,CSGAADTQYF,NA,10,TRBV20-1,TRBJ2-3,NA
TGTGCCAGCAGCAAGTTTCACGGAAACCTCCAAGAGACCCAGTACTTC,CASSKFHGNLQETQYF,NA,16,TRBV21-1,TRBJ2-5,NA
TGTGCCAGCAGTGACCTCTACGAGCAGTACTTC,CASSDLYEQYF,NA,11,TRBV25-1,TRBJ2-7,NA
TGTGCCAGTAGTATAGGAGGGGAAGTCAATCAGCCCCAGCATTTT,CASSIGGEVNQPQHF,once,15,TRBV19,TRBJ1-5,NA
TGTGCCAGCAGCTTATCCCGGACGGTTCTAGGCGGGGAGCTGTTTTTT,CASSLSRTVLGGELFF,once,16,TRBV7-6,TRBJ2-2,NA
TGCGCCAGCAGCCAAGAGGGGAGCTACAATGAGCAGTTCTTC,CASSQEGSYNEQFF,NA,14,TRBV4-3,TRBJ2-1,NA
TGTGCCAGCCAAAGCCCGGGACGAGATACGCAGTATTTT,CASQSPGRDTQYF,NA,13,TRBV18,TRBJ2-3,NA
TGTGCCAGCAGCGTAGGCGGGGGGCAGACCTACAATGAGCAGTTCTTC,CASSVGGGQTYNEQFF,NA,16,TRBV9,TRBJ2-1,TRBD2
TGTGCCAGCAGCTTGGGAGGGACATACAAACTGTTTTTT,CASSLGGTYKLFF,NA,13,TRBV5-8,TRBJ1-4,NA
TGTGCCAGCAGCCCCCAAGCGAGCGGGAGGGCCCACGAGCAGTACTTC,CASSPQASGRAHEQYF,NA,16,TRBV7-2,TRBJ2-7,TRBD2
TGTGCCAGCAGTGAATGGACCGCGGGAGGAGAGACCCAGTACTTC,CASSEWTAGGETQYF,NA,15,TRBV6-1,TRBJ2-5,TRBD2
TGTGCCAGCTCCACCAGACCGAACACTGAAGCTTTCTTT,CASSTRPNTEAFF,NA,13,TRBV6-5,TRBJ1-1,NA
TGTGCCAGCAGCTTATCTTCTAGCGGGCTCTCCTACAATGAGCAGTTCTTC,CASSLSSSGLSYNEQFF,NA,17,TRBV11-3,TRBJ2-1,TRBD2
TGTGCCAGCACGTCAGGTTACGAGCAGTACTTC,CASTSGYEQYF,once,11,TRBV6-5,TRBJ2-7,NA
TGTGCCAGCATAAGCGAAGGGCGAAATACGCAGTATTTT,CASISEGRNTQYF,NA,13,TRBV25-1,TRBJ2-3,NA
TGTGCCTGGACGTACGGACTAGCGGGAGATACGCAGTATTTT,CAWTYGLAGDTQYF,NA,14,TRBV30,TRBJ2-3,TRBD2
TGTGCCAGCAAGGACCGCGTAGTGGAAAAACTGTTTTTT,CASKDRVVEKLFF,few,13,TRBV28,TRBJ1-4,NA
TGTGCCAGCAGCACGGGACTAGCGGGTACTGAGCAGTTCTTC,CASSTGLAGTEQFF,NA,14,TRBV6-6,TRBJ2-1,TRBD2
TGTGCCAGCAGTGAATGGGGGGCGGACTTGAACACTGAAGCTTTCTTT,CASSEWGADLNTEAFF,once,16,TRBV2,TRBJ1-1,NA
TGTGCCAGCTCACCGACTTCCGCAGATACGCAGTATTTT,CASSPTSADTQYF,NA,13,TRBV18,TRBJ2-3,NA
TGTGCCAGCAGCTTGGCGGCTAGCGGGAGGGCCGGACACGAGCAGTACTTC,CASSLAASGRAGHEQYF,NA,17,TRBV5-4,TRBJ2-7,TRBD2
TGTGCCAGCAGCCCCCGGGCTAGCGGGGGGGCCCATGAGCAGTTCTTC,CASSPRASGGAHEQFF,NA,16,TRBV9,TRBJ2-1,TRBD2
TGTGCCAGCAGCATAGCTAGCTCCTACAATGAGCAGTTCTTC,CASSIASSYNEQFF,NA,14,TRBV5-4,TRBJ2-1,NA
TGTGCCAGCATGGGGACAAACCAAGAGACCCAGTACTTC,CASMGTNQETQYF,NA,13,TRBV5-5,TRBJ2-5,NA
TGCGCCAGCAACCTGGACAGGGAGAACTATGGCTACACCTTC,CASNLDRENYGYTF,NA,14,TRBV5-1,TRBJ1-2,TRBD1
TGTGCCAGTATCCCTAGCGGGAGGTATGACGAGCAGTACTTC,CASIPSGRYDEQYF,NA,14,TRBV19,TRBJ2-7,TRBD2
TGTGCCAGCAGGATAAGTAACACTGAAGCTTTCTTT,CASRISNTEAFF,once,12,TRBV6-6,TRBJ1-1,NA
TGTGCCATCAGCACCGGGACAGGGGTCAGTGAGCAGTTCTTC,CAISTGTGVSEQFF,NA,14,TRBV10-3,TRBJ2-1,TRBD1
TGTGCCAGCAGTCATCAGCCGGGGGTACAAGAGACCCAGTACTTC,CASSHQPGVQETQYF,NA,15,TRBV9,TRBJ2-5,NA